One T cell receptor beta chain is described in this entry. Its target is unknown. Use of 60 Vbeta and 13 Jbeta primers characterized the PCR. TCRdb's table, derived via immunoSEQ multiplex PCR, lists solely in-frame clones and lacks some. The sample includes 150,000 or so clones, approximately 72% seen only once; the top ten take approximately 2%. CDR3 length: 14 amino acids. Germline values: CDR1 SGHNT, CDR2 YYREEE (reference sequence). V was pared by 4 bases and J by 6 bases, with 13 bases between. The sample comes from a study of cytomegalovirus exposure and HLA in healthy donors. Study-wide background: An analysis done earlier identified around 100 million unique TCR beta sequences from about 180 million T cells. Broader study findings: Some V segments, TRBV6-2 and TRBV6-3 among them, were indistinguishable and were therefore excluded.

The TCR comes from a female donor in good health and CMV-seronegative. Specimen: PBMCs. J is TRBJ2-2 and V is TRBV5-4; D ambiguous. The CDR3 is CASSLSLGAGELFF. CDR3 DNA sequence: TGTGCCAGCAGCCTGAGCCTCGGAGCCGGGGAGCTGTTTTTT.